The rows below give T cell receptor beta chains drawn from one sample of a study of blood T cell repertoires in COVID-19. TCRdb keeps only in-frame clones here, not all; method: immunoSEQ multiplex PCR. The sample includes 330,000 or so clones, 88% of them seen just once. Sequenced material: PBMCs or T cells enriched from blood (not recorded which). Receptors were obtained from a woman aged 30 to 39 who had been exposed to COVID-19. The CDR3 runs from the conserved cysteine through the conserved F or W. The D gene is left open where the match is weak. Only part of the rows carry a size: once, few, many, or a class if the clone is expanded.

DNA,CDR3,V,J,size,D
TGTGCCAGCAGTTTTGACAGCGCTCGTTTGACGAACACCGGGGAGCTGTTTTTT,CASSFDSARLTNTGELFF,TRBV28,TRBJ2-2,NA,NA
TGTGCCAGCAGATTGAGGGAGGGCCGCACCGGGGAGCTGTTTTTT,CASRLREGRTGELFF,TRBV2,TRBJ2-2,NA,TRBD2
TGCGCCAGCAGCCCGACAGGCCCAAATTCACCCCTCCACTTT,CASSPTGPNSPLHF,TRBV5-1,TRBJ1-6,NA,NA
TGTGCCAGTCGTCACAGGGGGCCTAACACTGAAGCTTTCTTT,CASRHRGPNTEAFF,TRBV19,TRBJ1-1,NA,TRBD1
TGTGCCAGCAGTCATTGGACTAGCGTCGAGCAGTTCTTC,CASSHWTSVEQFF,TRBV27,TRBJ2-1,NA,TRBD2
TGTGCCAGCAGCTTAGGGCCCGTCAGGGACGAGCAGTACTTC,CASSLGPVRDEQYF,TRBV11-3,TRBJ2-7,NA,NA
TGTGCCAGCAGCCCGGGCGATCTAGCGGGAGTGTCCAATGAGCAGTTCTTC,CASSPGDLAGVSNEQFF,TRBV28,TRBJ2-1,NA,TRBD2
TGCAGTGCTAGTGGGGGCCTAGATGCCTACGAGCAGTACTTC,CSASGGLDAYEQYF,TRBV20-1,TRBJ2-7,NA,NA
TGTGCTAGTGGGAAGGGACAGCAGGGAGGAAACACCATATATTTT,CASGKGQQGGNTIYF,TRBV12-5,TRBJ1-3,NA,TRBD1
TGTGCCAGCAGCCGGGCCTCTGATACCGGGGAGCTGTTTTTT,CASSRASDTGELFF,TRBV4-2,TRBJ2-2,few,NA
TGTGCCAGCTCACCAGCTAGCTTGACAGATACGCAGTATTTT,CASSPASLTDTQYF,TRBV18,TRBJ2-3,NA,NA
TGTGCCAGCAGTTTACTCCAAGAGACCCAGTACTTC,CASSLLQETQYF,TRBV28,TRBJ2-5,NA,NA
TGTGCCAGTAGTATGGGGGGTGGCGGGAGAGATGAGCAGTTCTTC,CASSMGGGGRDEQFF,TRBV19,TRBJ2-1,few,TRBD2
TGTGCCTGGAGCACAGGGGGAGCGAACATTGAGACCCAGTACTTC,CAWSTGGANIETQYF,TRBV30,TRBJ2-5,NA,TRBD1
TGTGCCAGCAGCTTGGGGGACAGGGTCCTAGACGAGCAGTACTTC,CASSLGDRVLDEQYF,TRBV5-6,TRBJ2-7,NA,TRBD1
TGTGCCAGCATTCGGACAGGTTCCTACGAGCAGTACTTC,CASIRTGSYEQYF,TRBV5-6,TRBJ2-7,once,TRBD1
TGTGCCAGCAGCTCGAAGAGGGACAGGGGAGATTACGAGCAGTACTTC,CASSSKRDRGDYEQYF,TRBV7-3,TRBJ2-7,NA,TRBD1
TGTGCTAGTGGTTTGTTCGGCAGGGTAATCCCTGAAGCTTTCTTT,CASGLFGRVIPEAFF,TRBV12-5,TRBJ1-1,NA,NA
TGTGCCAGCAGCTTAGAGCCTCACGGGGCAGATACGCAGTATTTT,CASSLEPHGADTQYF,TRBV11-1,TRBJ2-3,NA,NA
TGTGCCAGTGCTAGCGGGAGGGGCTACGAGCAGTACTTC,CASASGRGYEQYF,TRBV19,TRBJ2-7,NA,TRBD2
TGTGCCAGCAGTTTGTCCTCTGCGAGGACAAGGATTAACTATGGCTACACCTTC,CASSLSSARTRINYGYTF,TRBV28,TRBJ1-2,NA,NA
TGTGCCAGCCCGCGGCGGGAGGCTAGCACAGATACGCAGTATTTT,CASPRREASTDTQYF,TRBV19,TRBJ2-3,NA,TRBD2
TGTGCCAGCAGGAAGCCCGGGACAGGGAGTGGCTATGGCTACACCTTC,CASRKPGTGSGYGYTF,TRBV9,TRBJ1-2,NA,TRBD1
TGTGCCAGCTCACCGGACAGCCTTAGGGAGCAGTACTTC,CASSPDSLREQYF,TRBV18,TRBJ2-7,NA,NA
TGTGCCAGTAGGGCTTCACAGGGAAACTATGGCTACACCTTC,CASRASQGNYGYTF,TRBV19,TRBJ1-2,NA,NA
TGCAGCGTCGGGACAGGGGTTTGGGGCGAAGCTTTCTTT,CSVGTGVWGEAFF,TRBV29-1,TRBJ1-1,NA,TRBD1
TGTGCCAGCAGCAGACGTCAGGGGAATTCACCCCTCCACTTT,CASSRRQGNSPLHF,TRBV19,TRBJ1-6,NA,NA
TGTGCCAGCAGTGAACCCGGGACAGGGGCTAATGATGGCTACACCTTC,CASSEPGTGANDGYTF,TRBV2,TRBJ1-2,NA,TRBD1
TGTGCCAGCTCACCGTTGGGGGGGACTCAAGAGACCCAGTACTTC,CASSPLGGTQETQYF,TRBV18,TRBJ2-5,NA,TRBD2
TGCGCCAGCAGCCAGCCGACAGGGGCAGGAAACACCATATATTTT,CASSQPTGAGNTIYF,TRBV4-1,TRBJ1-3,once,TRBD1
TGTGCCAGCAGCTATCGGACAGCTAGCACAGATACGCAGTATTTT,CASSYRTASTDTQYF,TRBV5-4,TRBJ2-3,few,NA
TGTGCCAGCAGTTCCGGGACAGGCCAGTTCTACACCTTC,CASSSGTGQFYTF,TRBV28,TRBJ1-2,NA,TRBD1
TGTGCCAGCAGCTTAGACAGGGTTTCACCCCTCCACTTT,CASSLDRVSPLHF,TRBV11-3,TRBJ1-6,NA,NA
TGTGCCAGCAGCTTGGAGGGGGAAGAGACCCAGTACTTC,CASSLEGEETQYF,TRBV5-6,TRBJ2-5,NA,NA
TGTGCCTGGGGAGTGACTAGCGGGAGGTTCCAAGAGACCCAGTACTTC,CAWGVTSGRFQETQYF,TRBV30,TRBJ2-5,NA,TRBD2
TGTGCCAGCAGCTTATGGCAGGGCTCCTACAATGAGCAGTTCTTC,CASSLWQGSYNEQFF,TRBV7-3,TRBJ2-1,NA,NA
TGTGCCATCACTCCGGGACTAGCGAGAGGCACAGATACGCAGTATTTT,CAITPGLARGTDTQYF,TRBV10-3,TRBJ2-3,NA,TRBD2
TGTGCCAGCACTGGGGCTAGCGGGAGTAGCACCGGGGAGCTGTTTTTT,CASTGASGSSTGELFF,TRBV4-2,TRBJ2-2,NA,TRBD2
TGCAGTGCTTCGGACAGGGCCGAGCAGTACTTC,CSASDRAEQYF,TRBV20-1,TRBJ2-7,NA,TRBD1
TGTGCCAGCAGCTTATTGGCGGGGGCCCCCGCCGGGGAGCTGTTTTTT,CASSLLAGAPAGELFF,TRBV7-6,TRBJ2-2,NA,NA
TGTGCCAGCAGCGCTAAGTTGGGGCAGGGGGGCACTGAAGCTTTCTTT,CASSAKLGQGGTEAFF,TRBV7-8,TRBJ1-1,once,TRBD1
TGTGCCAGCTCCACGGACAGGGTGGAATACAATGAGCAGTTCTTC,CASSTDRVEYNEQFF,TRBV21-1,TRBJ2-1,NA,NA
TGCGCCAGCAGCACCGTACTGGGAGGCACCGGGGAGCTGTTTTTT,CASSTVLGGTGELFF,TRBV5-1,TRBJ2-2,NA,NA
TGTGCCAGCAGCTTCGGGGACAGGTCGTCCACTGAAGCTTTCTTT,CASSFGDRSSTEAFF,TRBV7-9,TRBJ1-1,NA,TRBD1
TGTGCCAGCAGCTTGTCTCAGCAGCGAGAAAAACTGTTTTTT,CASSLSQQREKLFF,TRBV5-4,TRBJ1-4,NA,NA
TGTGCCACCAGTGATTTCCAGGCGCCCAACTATGGCTACACCTTC,CATSDFQAPNYGYTF,TRBV24-1,TRBJ1-2,NA,NA
TGTGCCAGTTACAGGGGGCGCGACTATGGCTACACCTTC,CASYRGRDYGYTF,TRBV6-5,TRBJ1-2,NA,TRBD1
TGTGCCAGCAGCCATACCTTTCGACAGGGGACCTACGAGCAGTACTTC,CASSHTFRQGTYEQYF,TRBV28,TRBJ2-7,NA,TRBD1
TGTGCCAGCAGCTCTCCGGGGGGCGAGAGCACAGATACGCAGTATTTT,CASSSPGGESTDTQYF,TRBV7-6,TRBJ2-3,NA,NA
TGTGCCAGTAGTCTCCAGGGGGCCGAGCAGTACTTC,CASSLQGAEQYF,TRBV19,TRBJ2-7,NA,TRBD1
TGTGCCGCCCCCGGGGGCGAGCAGTACTTC,CAAPGGEQYF,TRBV5-3,TRBJ2-7,NA,NA